The 21 T cell receptor beta chains given below trace back to one sample, sequenced in a study of metastatic and nonmetastatic thyroid tumors. No treatment of any kind had been given to any patient before thyroid surgery. TCRdb reanalyzed the PCR reads with MiXCR. The sample lists under 20,000 clones, about 32% occurring once. Sequencing input: tumor tissue. The receptors were gathered from a male donor with papillary thyroid cancer or a benign thyroid nodule (not recorded which). Some clones in this sample may be carry-over from other donors' samples.

The rearrangement joins TRBV12-3 or TRBV12-4 to TRBJ2-7; 7 bases map to TRBD1. After removal of 7 bases from V and 3 bases from J, the junction contained 9 bases not matched to a gene. The CDR3 is 14 amino acids. DNA of the CDR3: TGTGCCAGCACCCGACAGGGATCCGACTACGAGCAGTACTTC. Translation gives CASTRQGSDYEQYF.

This clone was counted at least ten times. Since a much larger clone is just one base distant, this may be a read error. The chain recombines TRBV12-3 or TRBV12-4 with TRBJ2-2; D gene ambiguous. This CDR3 has 12 residues. The germline V and J ends were trimmed by 8 bases and 9 bases, with 13 bases remaining between them. CDR3: CASANEIRELFF. The CDR3 nucleotides are TGTGCCAGCGCTAATGAGATCCGGGAGCTGTTTTTT.

This clone appeared many times. V and J are TRBV30 and TRBJ1-3; D gene uncertain. V lost 3 bases, J lost 0 bases, and 9 bases lay in between. Germline CDR1 is GTSNPN and CDR2 is SVGIG (reference sequence). The CDR3 runs 14 residues. CDR3 sequence (DNA): TGTGCCTGGAGCTCCGGACTCTCTGGAAACACCATATATTTT. Its protein is CAWSSGLSGNTIYF.

V usage is TRBV11-2 and J usage is TRBJ1-1; D remains unclear. This CDR3 spans 13 amino acids. V was clipped by 0 bases and J by 5 bases, with 7 bases between them. Germline V gene sequence: CDR1 SGHAT, CDR2 FQNNGV. The CDR3 here is CASSLERRTEAFF. The CDR3 DNA reads TGTGCCAGCAGCTTAGAGAGAAGGACTGAAGCTTTCTTT.

CDR3 protein: CASSLSRTGGTTGELFF. The DNA of the CDR3 is TGTGCCAGCAGTTTATCCAGGACAGGGGGAACCACCGGGGAGCTGTTTTTT. The V call is TRBV28, the J call TRBJ2-2, with TRBD1 matching over 10 bases. The CDR3 sequence is 17 residues long. V dropped 1 base and J dropped 4; count of bases not matched to a gene: 6. Germline V gene lookup returns CDR1 MDHEN and CDR2 SYDVKM.

Comment on this clone: One junction end disagrees with the germline gene, perhaps due to a read error. The chain couples TRBV6-1 to TRBJ2-7; TRBD2 is a possible D gene (5 bases). The CDR3 has 14 amino acids. The germline V gene encodes CDR1 MNHNS and CDR2 SASEGT. The CDR3 nucleotides read TGTGCCAGCAGGGTGGCGTCGGGGTCGTACGTGCAGTACTTC. It specifies CASRVASGSYVQYF.

This clone was observed many times. The chain uses TRBV6-2 or TRBV6-3 and TRBJ2-1; no clear D gene. The CDR3 is made up of 11 amino acids. Trimming removed 7 bases from V and 4 bases from J, with 5 bases in between. Looked up from germline, CDR1 is MNHEY and CDR2 is SVGEGT. CDR3 coding DNA: TGTGCCAGCACCTCATACAATGAGCAGTTCTTC. It translates to CASTSYNEQFF.

This clone has ten or more counts. This chain links TRBV12-3 or TRBV12-4 with TRBJ2-2; D is unresolved. Trimming removed 2 bases from V and 3 bases from J, with 4 bases in between. This CDR3 is built from 13 residues. Here the CDR3 DNA reads TGTGCCAGCAGTTTATACGACACCGGGGAGCTGTTTTTT. It encodes CASSLYDTGELFF.

This clone was observed many times. J is TRBJ1-1 and V is TRBV10-3; TRBD1 is a possible D gene (5 bases). V lost 8 bases and J lost 0, with 16 bases in between. CDR1 ENHRY and CDR2 SYGVKD come from the germline V gene. This CDR3 has 15 amino acids. The CDR3 loop is CAIGTGVTMNTEAFF. The DNA for the CDR3 is TGTGCCATCGGAACAGGTGTAACCATGAACACTGAAGCTTTCTTT.

This clone was seen ten or more times. The rearrangement joins TRBV12-3 or TRBV12-4 to TRBJ2-2, with TRBD1 identical over 12 bases. Trimming at V came to 4 bases and at J to 7 bases, leaving 7 bases not matched to a gene. This CDR3 region has 16 residues. The CDR3 DNA is TGTGCCAGCAGTTCCCCGGGACAGGGGGCCGGCGGGGAGCTGTTTTTT. It specifies CASSSPGQGAGGELFF.

There are a few counts of this clone. This chain uses TRBV6-2 or TRBV6-3 with TRBJ2-7; a possible D gene is TRBD1 (5 bases). Germline CDR1 is MNHEY and CDR2 is SVGEGT. The CDR3 is made up of 12 amino acids. Trimming removed 4 bases at V and 7 bases at J, with 11 bases between. The DNA for the CDR3 is TGTGCCAGCAGTTTCAAGGGGTTGGAGCAGTACTTC. This encodes CASSFKGLEQYF.

This clone rates as medium-sized. The genes are TRBV11-2 and TRBJ2-2, with a tentative D call TRBD2 (6 bases). The CDR3 totals 13 residues. Germline V lookup: CDR1 SGHAT, CDR2 FQNNGV. V was shortened by 3 bases and J by 5 bases, with 7 bases between the two germline ends. The DNA of the CDR3 is TGTGCCAGCAGCTTCGGAGGGACCGGGGAGCTGTTTTTT. Its protein product is CASSFGGTGELFF.

This clone was seen ten or more times. This may stem from a read error, because a much larger clone lies one nucleotide away. Distinct nucleotide sequences in the sample also encode this CDR3. The genes are TRBV7-6 and TRBJ2-3; D may be TRBD1 or TRBD2 (5 bases each). The CDR3 loop spans 14 amino acids. The germline V gene encodes CDR1 SGHVS and CDR2 FNYEAQ. V lost 5 bases and J lost 6, with 15 bases in between. DNA of the CDR3: TGTGCCAGCAGCAGCTCGGCAGGGACGGATACGCAGTATTTT. Amino acid sequence: CASSSSAGTDTQYF.

This clone appeared a few times. The V and J genes are TRBV12-3 or TRBV12-4 and TRBJ2-7; no firm D call. V was trimmed by 5 bases and J by 0 bases, leaving 11 bases between them. The CDR3 has 14 residues. Written as DNA, the CDR3 is TGTGCCAGCAGTCCCCAGGTGTCCTCCTACGAGCAGTACTTC. It encodes CASSPQVSSYEQYF.

With respect to this clone: One end of the junction does not line up with germline, which may come from a read error. The rearrangement joins TRBV20-1 to TRBJ2-1; 9 bases are shared with TRBD2. Looked up from germline, CDR1 is DFQATT and CDR2 is SNEGSKA (reference sequence). The CDR3 sequence is 14 residues long. DNA for the CDR3: TGCAGTGCTAGAGATCCGGGACTAGCCAATGAGCAGGTCTTC. Translating gives CSARDPGLANEQVF.

V and J are TRBV24-1 and TRBJ2-5; 9 bases map to TRBD1. The CDR3 runs to 15 residues. J gave up 7 bases and V 4 bases, and 9 bases lay outside the gene matches. Looked up from germline, CDR1 is KGHDR and CDR2 is SFDVKD. For the CDR3, the DNA is TGTGCCACCAGTGACACTGGACAGGGGCTACGGACCCAGTACTTC. Protein product: CATSDTGQGLRTQYF.

This clone turned up a few times. The V and J genes are TRBV28 and TRBJ1-1, with a weak D call TRBD1 (5 bases). The CDR3 covers 14 residues. Germline CDR1 MDHEN, CDR2 SYDVKM. V lost 5 bases and J 2 bases, leaving 12 bases between the germline ends. CDR3 residues: CASSPSGGNTEAFF. As DNA, the CDR3 is TGTGCCAGCAGTCCCTCCGGGGGAAACACTGAAGCTTTCTTT.

The chain links TRBV28 to TRBJ1-3; D is ambiguous. V was trimmed by 3 bases and J by 3 bases, leaving 9 bases between them. This CDR3 region has 14 residues. The germline gives CDR1 MDHEN, CDR2 SYDVKM. The DNA for the CDR3 is TGTGCCAGCAGTTTGCTGGGCCGTGGAAACACCATATATTTT. This translates into CASSLLGRGNTIYF.

Remarks on this clone: An end of the junction does not agree with germline; a read error may underlie this. The chain combines TRBV27 with TRBJ2-1; the D gene is possibly TRBD2 (6 bases). Germline assignment: CDR1 MNHEY and CDR2 SMNVEV (reference sequence). The CDR3 has 13 residues. The CDR3 bases are TGTGCCAGCAGTCTTGGGGGGTTTGTTAACCAGTTATTC. Protein product: CASSLGGFVNQLF.

Many counts were recorded for this clone. The gene calls are TRBV4-2 and TRBJ2-1; D possibly corresponds to TRBD2 (5 bases). Per the germline V gene, CDR1 is LGHNA and CDR2 is YNFKEQ. This CDR3 spans 16 amino acids. The V end was cut by 3 bases, the J end by 2 bases, with 14 bases between. CDR3 loop: CASSHDKRDPYNEQFF. DNA for the CDR3: TGTGCCAGCAGCCACGATAAACGGGATCCCTACAATGAGCAGTTCTTC.

This clone was seen more than once but under ten times. V is TRBV10-3 and J is TRBJ2-7, with D possibly matching TRBD2 (6 bases). CDR3 length: 13 residues. In germline, CDR1 is ENHRY, CDR2 SYGVKD. V was pared by 10 bases and J by 0 bases, with 13 bases between. The CDR3 sequence is CATRKEGSYEQYF. The CDR3 DNA reads as TGTGCCACCCGGAAGGAGGGCTCCTACGAGCAGTACTTC.